A single sample gave rise to the 26 T cell receptor beta chains below, sequenced in a study of long-term antiretroviral therapy in people with HIV. The run of the v3.0 immunoSEQ assay was at survey level. Produced via immunoSEQ multiplex PCR; TCRdb's table is partial and in-frame only. This table has 30,000 or so clones, approximately 85% appearing once. The sequences come from unsorted PBMCs, collected 3 years after starting antiretroviral therapy. These TCRs come from a man aged 35 to 55 with HIV.

The CDR3 region is CASSTGYGYTF. The CDR3, as DNA: TGTGCCAGCAGCACAGGGTATGGCTACACCTTC. The rearrangement joins TRBV9 to TRBJ1-2, with TRBD1 as a possible D gene (6 bases). With 4 bases removed from V and 5 bases from J, the gap between germline ends came to 6 bases. This CDR3 is 11 amino acids long. Germline loops: CDR1 SGDLS, CDR2 YYNGEE.

This clone is a singleton in its sample. The chain has TRBV14 and TRBJ2-7; TRBD1 agrees at 11 bases. Germline V gene data show CDR1 as SGHDN and CDR2 as FVKESK. V lost 4 bases to trimming and J lost 0 bases; unmatched junction nucleotides: 5. This CDR3 contains 16 residues. CDR3: CASSRTGTGGSYEQYF. In DNA form, the CDR3 reads TGTGCCAGCAGCCGGACAGGGACAGGGGGCTCCTACGAGCAGTACTTC.

The CDR3 region has the DNA TGTGCCACGAAAGGGGGACAGACCAATCAGCCCCAGCATTTT. Translating gives CATKGGQTNQPQHF. This chain joins TRBV2 and TRBJ1-5; 7 bases line up with TRBD1. In germline, CDR1 is SNHLY, CDR2 FYNNEI. V lost 10 bases, J lost 3 bases, and 9 bases stayed unmatched. The CDR3 contains 14 residues.

The sample holds a few counts of this clone. The CDR3 DNA is TGTGCCAGCAGCCACCGACAGGGCAATGGCTACACCTTC. Encoded protein: CASSHRQGNGYTF. V usage is TRBV14 and J usage is TRBJ1-2; 7 bases match TRBD1. After removal of 3 bases from V and 6 bases from J, the junction contained 4 bases not matched to a gene. CDR3 length: 13 amino acids. In germline, CDR1 is SGHDN, CDR2 FVKESK.

The chain has TRBV25-1 and TRBJ1-2; D unresolved. V dropped 7 bases and J dropped 6 bases, with 18 bases sitting between them. The CDR3 is made up of 14 amino acids. In germline, CDR1 is MGHDK, CDR2 SYGVNS. The DNA of the CDR3 is TGTGCCAGCATCGGATGGGGAGTAACAGATGGCTACACCTTC. This codes for CASIGWGVTDGYTF.

The chain is built from TRBV11-3 and TRBJ2-7; 8 bases agree with TRBD1. The trim removed 4 bases at V and 7 bases at J, leaving 12 bases unmatched. CDR1 and CDR2 from the germline V gene are SGHNT and YENEEA. The CDR3 sequence is 15 residues long. For the CDR3, the DNA is TGTGCCAGCAGCTCCCAGGGAGACAGGGGTTCAGAGCAGTACTTC. Residues: CASSSQGDRGSEQYF.

The chain uses TRBV9 and TRBJ1-5; TRBD1 might be the D (5 bases). The CDR3 totals 14 residues. V was shortened by 4 bases and J by 6 bases, with 14 bases between the two germline ends. Germline loops: CDR1 SGDLS, CDR2 YYNGEE. DNA of the CDR3: TGTGCCAGCAGCCCCACTGGGGCGGGTCAGCCCCAGCATTTT. Its protein is CASSPTGAGQPQHF.

The gene calls are TRBV2 and TRBJ2-7; 10 positions match TRBD2. V trimming: 8 bases; J trimming: 5 bases; junction bases outside the gene matches: 6. The CDR3 has 13 residues. Per the germline V gene, CDR1 is SNHLY and CDR2 is FYNNEI. The CDR3 loop is CASPLAGKDEQYF. The CDR3 coding sequence is TGTGCCAGCCCACTAGCGGGAAAAGACGAGCAGTACTTC.

The chain is built from TRBV30 and TRBJ2-2, with 7 bases matching TRBD1. Germline V gives CDR1 GTSNPN, CDR2 SVGIG (reference sequence). The CDR3 extends over 15 amino acids. V dropped 2 bases and J dropped 2; count of bases not matched to a gene: 5. CDR3 amino acids: CAWSNRGLNTGELFF. The DNA of the CDR3 is TGTGCCTGGAGTAACAGGGGCCTTAACACCGGGGAGCTGTTTTTT.

This clone was seen once. The rearrangement links TRBV18 to TRBJ1-1, with D perhaps matching TRBD1 (6 bases). The V end was cut by 6 bases, the J end by 4 bases, with 15 bases between. Germline CDR1 reads KGHSH; CDR2 reads LQKENI. The CDR3 runs 14 residues. CDR3 nucleotide sequence: TGTGCCAGCTCGCCAATGGGGGCATCCACTGAAGCTTTCTTT. This gives the protein CASSPMGASTEAFF.

The rearrangement uses TRBV4-2 and TRBJ2-7, with a possible D match to TRBD1 (6 bases). This CDR3 is 15 amino acids long. Germline CDR1 reads LGHNA; CDR2 reads YNFKEQ. V gave up 6 bases and J gave up 0 bases, with 15 bases separating them. This CDR3 is CASSPQGSDSYEQYF. DNA of the CDR3: TGTGCCAGCAGTCCACAGGGCAGTGACTCCTACGAGCAGTACTTC.

The genes are TRBV27 and TRBJ2-3; weak D call: TRBD2 (6 bases). CDR1 is MNHEY, CDR2 SMNVEV, per germline (reference sequence). Trimming removed 3 bases from V and 4 bases from J, with 8 bases in between. This CDR3 region has 13 residues. CDR3 in DNA: TGTGCCAGCAGTTTGTTAGCGGCAGATACGCAGTATTTT. Its translation: CASSLLAADTQYF.

This clone is labeled medium-sized. The chain employs TRBV30 and TRBJ2-7, with TRBD1 identical over 10 bases. Per the germline V gene, CDR1 is GTSNPN and CDR2 is SVGIG (reference sequence). The V and J ends lost 0 bases and 3 bases, in that order; junction bases with no gene match: 11. CDR3 length: 17 residues. The CDR3 sequence: CAWSVQVGQGNFYEQYF. CDR3 nucleotides: TGTGCCTGGAGTGTACAGGTGGGACAGGGGAATTTCTACGAGCAGTACTTC.

V and J are TRBV6-1 and TRBJ2-2; the match to TRBD1 covers 8 bases. V lost 4 bases to trimming and J lost 7 bases; unmatched junction nucleotides: 5. There are 14 residues in the CDR3. The germline gives CDR1 MNHNS, CDR2 SASEGT. The CDR3 reads CASSGTGWFGELFF. In DNA form, the CDR3 reads TGTGCCAGCAGTGGGACAGGGTGGTTCGGGGAGCTGTTTTTT.

The chain's CDR3 is CASRAGFGYEAFF. In DNA form, the CDR3 reads TGTGCCAGTAGGGCAGGGTTTGGATATGAAGCTTTCTTT. This chain links TRBV19 with TRBJ1-1, with D possibly matching TRBD1 (5 bases). The CDR3 loop spans 13 amino acids. V lost 6 bases and J 7 bases, leaving 15 bases between the germline ends. Germline V lookup: CDR1 LNHDA, CDR2 SQIVND (reference sequence).

This chain links TRBV7-9 with TRBJ2-5, with D tentatively TRBD2 (6 bases). Deletions cut 5 bases from V and 0 bases from J, with 10 bases between. CDR3 length: 14 residues. Germline V CDR1 and CDR2: SEHNR, FQNEAQ (reference sequence). The CDR3 spells CASSTGTYQETQYF. For the CDR3, the DNA is TGTGCCAGCAGCACTGGGACTTACCAAGAGACCCAGTACTTC.

This clone occurred a few times. The gene calls are TRBV19 and TRBJ2-7, with D perhaps TRBD2 (7 bases). Germline values: CDR1 LNHDA, CDR2 SQIVND (reference sequence). Trimming shortened V by 6 bases and J by 5 bases, and 20 bases separated the two germline ends. The CDR3 covers 15 residues. The CDR3 sequence is CASSPGWGGDHEQYF. The DNA for the CDR3 is TGTGCCAGTAGCCCCGGGTGGGGGGGCGACCACGAGCAGTACTTC. Full variable domain (rest looked up from reference TRBV19 and TRBJ2-7): DGGITQSPKYLFRKEGQNVTLSCEQNLNHDAMYWYRQDPGQGLRLIYYSQIVNDFQKGDIAEGYSVSREKKESFPLTVTSAQKNPTAFYLCASSPGWGGDHEQYFGPGTRLTVT.

The V gene is TRBV2, the J gene TRBJ1-4; D may be TRBD1 (5 bases). Germline CDR1 reads SNHLY; CDR2 reads FYNNEI. V was trimmed by 8 bases and J by 4 bases, leaving 20 bases between them. The CDR3 runs 16 residues. The CDR3 bases are TGTGCCAGCCGCGAGTCAGAGACAGACTATAATGAAAAACTGTTTTTT. Amino acid sequence: CASRESETDYNEKLFF.

This clone was observed a single time. The CDR3 DNA follows: TGTGCCAGCAGCTTTTCATCGGGACTCCCGAACACTGAAGCTTTCTTT. It is translated as CASSFSSGLPNTEAFF. The V and J genes are TRBV7-9 and TRBJ1-1, with D perhaps matching TRBD1 (5 bases). Germline V gives CDR1 SEHNR, CDR2 FQNEAQ (reference sequence). The CDR3 length is 16 residues. The V end was cut by 3 bases, the J end by 1 base, with 15 bases between. The entire variable domain, with the rest obtained from reference TRBV7-9 and TRBJ1-1, is as follows: DTGVSQNPRHKITKRGQNVTFRCDPISEHNRLYWYRQTLGQGPEFLTYFQNEAQLEKSRLLSDRFSAERPKGSFSTLEIQRTEQGDSAMYLCASSFSSGLPNTEAFFGQGTRLTVV.

This rearrangement joins TRBV19 to TRBJ1-1; D call uncertain. The CDR3 runs to 13 residues. Trimming removed 3 bases from V and 2 bases from J, with 7 bases in between. Germline CDR1 and CDR2: LNHDA and SQIVND (reference sequence). CDR3 sequence: CASSITINTEAFF. In nucleotides, the CDR3 is TGTGCCAGTAGTATTACAATTAACACTGAAGCTTTCTTT.

The chain has TRBV7-9 and TRBJ1-1; TRBD1 aligns across 9 bases. Germline assignment: CDR1 SEHNR and CDR2 FQNEAQ (reference sequence). The CDR3 covers 16 residues. The J segment lost 1 base and the V segment lost 1 base, leaving 4 bases of the junction unmatched. CDR3 in amino acids: CASSLGLDRGNTEAFF. The CDR3 DNA sequence: TGTGCCAGCAGCTTAGGCTTGGACAGGGGGAACACTGAAGCTTTCTTT.

The chain combines TRBV23-1 with TRBJ1-5; D unresolved. TRBV23-1 is treated as an ORF (open reading frame) with a function not yet certain. CDR3 length equals 15 residues. V lost 0 bases and J 5 bases, leaving 11 bases between the germline ends. The CDR3 here is CASSQSRGSDQPQHF. The CDR3, as DNA: TGCGCCAGCAGTCAATCCAGAGGGAGTGATCAGCCCCAGCATTTT.

The CDR3, as DNA: TGTGCCAGCAGTGAAGGGCGGGGGCCCCAGCATTTT. Protein product: CASSEGRGPQHF. The chain joins TRBV6-1 to TRBJ1-5; D is ambiguous. Trimming cost V 1 base and J 9 bases, with 7 bases left between them. Germline V lookup: CDR1 MNHNS, CDR2 SASEGT. The CDR3 covers 12 residues.

The V and J genes are TRBV7-3 and TRBJ2-3; D perhaps matches TRBD2 (5 bases). The V gene's germline CDR1 is SGHTA and CDR2 FQGTGA. Trimming pared 5 bases from V and 5 bases from J, leaving 17 bases between. CDR3 length: 15 amino acids. CDR3 nucleotide sequence: TGTGCCAGCAGCCCGACGGGAACCCGTGGAGATACGCAGTATTTT. Encoded protein: CASSPTGTRGDTQYF.

This chain connects TRBV9 to TRBJ1-2; 10 bases match TRBD1. Germline lookup yields CDR1 SGDLS and CDR2 YYNGEE. The CDR3 has 14 residues. J was trimmed by 5 bases and V by 4 bases; bases with no gene match: 5. The CDR3 region has the DNA TGTGCCAGCAGCCCCGGGACAGGGGTATATGGCTACACCTTC. Translation: CASSPGTGVYGYTF.

The chain has TRBV7-2 and TRBJ2-3; D gene ambiguous. CDR3 length: 14 amino acids. Trimming pared 1 base from V and 2 bases from J, leaving 7 bases between. CDR1 and CDR2 (germline): SGHTA, FQGNSA. The CDR3 is CASSLGRVTDTQYF. In nucleotides, the CDR3 is TGTGCCAGCAGCTTAGGAAGGGTCACAGATACGCAGTATTTT.